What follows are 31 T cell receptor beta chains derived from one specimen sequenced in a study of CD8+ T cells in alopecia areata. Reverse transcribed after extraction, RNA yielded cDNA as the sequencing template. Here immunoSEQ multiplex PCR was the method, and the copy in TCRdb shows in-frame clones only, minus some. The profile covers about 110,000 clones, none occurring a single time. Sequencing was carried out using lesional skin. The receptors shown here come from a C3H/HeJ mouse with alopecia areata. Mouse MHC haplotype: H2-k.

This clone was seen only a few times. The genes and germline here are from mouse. CDR3: CASKDRGPFSNERLFF. The DNA read from the CDR3 is TGTGCCAGCAAAGACAGGGGGCCCTTTTCCAACGAA. The chain couples TRBV13-3 to TRBJ1-4; 10 nucleotides match TRBD1. The CDR3 extends 4 residues past the end of the read, so its final part is completed from the germline J gene. Germline V gives CDR1 NNHDY, CDR2 SYVADS. Trimming at V came to 6 bases and at J to 0 bases, leaving 5 bases not matched to a gene. This CDR3 contains 16 residues.

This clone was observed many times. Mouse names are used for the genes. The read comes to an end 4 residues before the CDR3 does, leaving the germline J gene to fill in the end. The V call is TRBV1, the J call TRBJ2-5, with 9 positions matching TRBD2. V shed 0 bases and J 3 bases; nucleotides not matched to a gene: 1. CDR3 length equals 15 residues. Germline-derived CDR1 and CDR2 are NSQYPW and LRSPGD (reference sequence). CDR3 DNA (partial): TGCACCTGCAGTGCAGATGGACTGGGGCAAGAC. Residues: CTCSADGLGQD. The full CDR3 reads CTCSADGLGQDTQYF.

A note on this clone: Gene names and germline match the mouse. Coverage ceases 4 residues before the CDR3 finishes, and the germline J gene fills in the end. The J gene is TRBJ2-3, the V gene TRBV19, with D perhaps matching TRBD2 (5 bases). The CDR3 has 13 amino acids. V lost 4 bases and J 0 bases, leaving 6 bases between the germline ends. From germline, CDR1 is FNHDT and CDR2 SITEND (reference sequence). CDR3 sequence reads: CASSWGSAETLYF. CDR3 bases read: TGTGCCAGCAGTTGGGGTAGTGCAGAA.

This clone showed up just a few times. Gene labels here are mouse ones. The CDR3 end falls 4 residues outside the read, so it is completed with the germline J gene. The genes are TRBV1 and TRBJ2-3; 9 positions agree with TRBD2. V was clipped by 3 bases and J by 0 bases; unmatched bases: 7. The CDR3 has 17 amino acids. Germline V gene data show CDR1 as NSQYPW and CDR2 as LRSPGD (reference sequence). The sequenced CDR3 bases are TGCACCTGCAGTGCCGACTGGGGGCCCACTAGTGCAGAA. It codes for CTCSADWGPTSAE. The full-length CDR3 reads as CTCSADWGPTSAETLYF.

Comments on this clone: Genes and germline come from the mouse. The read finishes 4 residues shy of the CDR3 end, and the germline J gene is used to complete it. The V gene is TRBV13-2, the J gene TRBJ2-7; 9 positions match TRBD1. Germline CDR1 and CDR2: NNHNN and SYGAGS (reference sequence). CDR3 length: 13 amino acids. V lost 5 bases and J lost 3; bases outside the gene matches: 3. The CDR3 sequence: CASGGQGDYEQYF. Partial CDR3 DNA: TGTGCCAGCGGGGGACAGGGCGACTAT.

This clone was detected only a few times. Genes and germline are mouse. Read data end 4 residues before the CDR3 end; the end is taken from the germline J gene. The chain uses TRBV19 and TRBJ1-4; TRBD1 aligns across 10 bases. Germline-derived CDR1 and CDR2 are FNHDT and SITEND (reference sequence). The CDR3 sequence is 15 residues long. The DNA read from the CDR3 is TGTGCCAGCAGTATCGCGGGACAGGGGACCGAA. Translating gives CASSIAGQGTE. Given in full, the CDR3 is CASSIAGQGTERLFF.

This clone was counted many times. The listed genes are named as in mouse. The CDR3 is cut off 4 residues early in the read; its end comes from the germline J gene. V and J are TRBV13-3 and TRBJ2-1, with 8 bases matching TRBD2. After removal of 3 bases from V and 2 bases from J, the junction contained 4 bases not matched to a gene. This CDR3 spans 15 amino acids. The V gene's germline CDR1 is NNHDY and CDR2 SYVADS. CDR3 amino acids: CASSGDWGHYAEQFF. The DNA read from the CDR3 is TGTGCCAGCAGTGGAGACTGGGGTCACTATGCT.

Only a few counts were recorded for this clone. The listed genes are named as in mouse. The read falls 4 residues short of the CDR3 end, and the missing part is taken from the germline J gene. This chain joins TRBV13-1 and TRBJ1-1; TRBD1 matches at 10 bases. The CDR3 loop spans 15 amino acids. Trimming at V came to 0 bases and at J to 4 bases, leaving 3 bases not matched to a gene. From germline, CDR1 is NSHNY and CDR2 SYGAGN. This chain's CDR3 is CASSDGGQGFTEVFF. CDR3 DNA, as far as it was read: TGTGCCAGCAGTGATGGGGGACAGGGGTTCACA.

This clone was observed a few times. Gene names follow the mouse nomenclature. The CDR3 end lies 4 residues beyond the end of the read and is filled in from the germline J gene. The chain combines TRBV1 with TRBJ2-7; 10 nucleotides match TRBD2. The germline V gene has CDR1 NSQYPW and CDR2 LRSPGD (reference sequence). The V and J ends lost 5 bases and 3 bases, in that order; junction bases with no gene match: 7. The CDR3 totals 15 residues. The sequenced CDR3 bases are TGCACCTGCAGTTCCACTGGGGGGGGGTACTAT. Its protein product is CTCSSTGGGYY. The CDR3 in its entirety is CTCSSTGGGYYEQYF.

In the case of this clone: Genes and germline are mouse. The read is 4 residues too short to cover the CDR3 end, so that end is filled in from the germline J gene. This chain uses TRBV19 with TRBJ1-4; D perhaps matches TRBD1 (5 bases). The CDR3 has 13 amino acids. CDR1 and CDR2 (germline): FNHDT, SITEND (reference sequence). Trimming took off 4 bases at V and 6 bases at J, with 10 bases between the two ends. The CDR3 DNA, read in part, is TGTGCCAGCAGTTCCATCAGGGACGAA. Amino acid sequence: CASSSIRDE. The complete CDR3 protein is CASSSIRDERLFF.

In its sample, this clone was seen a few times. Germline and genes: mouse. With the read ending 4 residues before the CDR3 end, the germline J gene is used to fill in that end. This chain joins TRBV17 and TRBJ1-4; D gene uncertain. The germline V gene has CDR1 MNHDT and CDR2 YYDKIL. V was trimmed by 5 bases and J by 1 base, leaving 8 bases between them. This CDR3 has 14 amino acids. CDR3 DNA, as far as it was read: TGTGCTAGCAGTGCAGGATATTCCAACGAA. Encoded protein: CASSAGYSNE. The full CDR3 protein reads CASSAGYSNERLFF.

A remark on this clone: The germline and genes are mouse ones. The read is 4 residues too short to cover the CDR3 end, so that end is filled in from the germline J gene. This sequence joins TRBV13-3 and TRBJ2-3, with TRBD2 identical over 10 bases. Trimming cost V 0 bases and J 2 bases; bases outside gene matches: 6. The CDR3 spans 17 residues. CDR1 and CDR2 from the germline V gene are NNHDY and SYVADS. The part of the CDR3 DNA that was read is TGTGCCAGCAGTGATGATGACTGGGGGGAGGTTGCAGAA. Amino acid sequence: CASSDDDWGEVAE. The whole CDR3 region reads CASSDDDWGEVAETLYF.

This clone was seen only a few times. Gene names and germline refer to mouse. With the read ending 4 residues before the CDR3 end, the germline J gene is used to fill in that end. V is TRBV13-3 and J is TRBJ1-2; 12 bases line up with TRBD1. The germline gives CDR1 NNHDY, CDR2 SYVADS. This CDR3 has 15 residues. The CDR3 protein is CASSDVGQGASDYTF. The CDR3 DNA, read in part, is TGTGCCAGCAGTGATGTGGGACAGGGGGCATCC.

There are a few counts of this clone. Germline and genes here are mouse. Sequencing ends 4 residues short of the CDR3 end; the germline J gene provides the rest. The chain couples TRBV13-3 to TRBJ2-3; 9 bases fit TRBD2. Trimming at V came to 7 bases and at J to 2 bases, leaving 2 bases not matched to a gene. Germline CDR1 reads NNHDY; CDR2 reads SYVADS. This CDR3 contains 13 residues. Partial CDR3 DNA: TGTGCCAGCTGGACTGGGGATGCAGAA. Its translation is CASWTGDAE. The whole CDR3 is CASWTGDAETLYF.

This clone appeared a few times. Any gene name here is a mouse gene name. CDR3 DNA (partial): TGTGCCAGCAGTACCCGGGACACCCAAGAC. Encoded protein: CASSTRDTQD. Given in full, the CDR3 is CASSTRDTQDTQYF. The chain uses TRBV13-3 and TRBJ2-5, with D possibly TRBD1 on 6 matching bases. The CDR3 end is not reached by the read, which stops 4 residues before it; the germline J gene fills it in. Trimming shortened V by 4 bases and J by 2 bases, and 11 bases separated the two germline ends. Per the germline V gene, CDR1 is NNHDY and CDR2 is SYVADS. The CDR3 extends over 14 amino acids.

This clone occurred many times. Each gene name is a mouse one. The CDR3: CASSAPGTGGDAEQFF. The CDR3 DNA, read in part, is TGTGCCAGCAGTGCCCCCGGGACTGGGGGGGATGCT. V is TRBV13-3 and J is TRBJ2-1, with 13 bases that match TRBD2. The read finishes 4 residues shy of the CDR3 end, and the germline J gene is used to complete it. The germline V gene has CDR1 NNHDY and CDR2 SYVADS. This CDR3 is 16 amino acids long. V was pared by 3 bases and J by 5 bases, with 5 bases of the junction left unmatched.

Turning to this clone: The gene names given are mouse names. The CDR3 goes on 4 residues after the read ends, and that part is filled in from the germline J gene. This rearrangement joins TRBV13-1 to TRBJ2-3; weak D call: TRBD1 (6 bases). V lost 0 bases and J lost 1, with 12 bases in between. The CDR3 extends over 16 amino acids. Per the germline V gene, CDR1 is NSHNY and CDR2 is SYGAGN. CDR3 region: CASSDAPGEGAETLYF. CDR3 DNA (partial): TGTGCCAGCAGTGATGCACCAGGGGAGGGTGCAGAA.

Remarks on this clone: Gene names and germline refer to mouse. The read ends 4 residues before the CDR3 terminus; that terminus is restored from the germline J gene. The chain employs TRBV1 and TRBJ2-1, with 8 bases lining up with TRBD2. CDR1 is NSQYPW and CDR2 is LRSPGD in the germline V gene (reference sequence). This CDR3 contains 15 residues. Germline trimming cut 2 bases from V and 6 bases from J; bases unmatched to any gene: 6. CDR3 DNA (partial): TGCACCTGCAGTGCAAAACTGGGGGTGGGTGCT. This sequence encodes CTCSAKLGVGA. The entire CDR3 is CTCSAKLGVGAEQFF.

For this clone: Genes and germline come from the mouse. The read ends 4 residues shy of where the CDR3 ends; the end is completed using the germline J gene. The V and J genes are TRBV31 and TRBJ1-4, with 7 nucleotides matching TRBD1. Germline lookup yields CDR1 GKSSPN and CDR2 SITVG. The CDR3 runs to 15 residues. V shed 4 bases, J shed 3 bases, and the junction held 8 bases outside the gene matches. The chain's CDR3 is CAWTATGVPNERLFF. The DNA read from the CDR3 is TGTGCCTGGACGGCAACAGGGGTTCCCAACGAA.

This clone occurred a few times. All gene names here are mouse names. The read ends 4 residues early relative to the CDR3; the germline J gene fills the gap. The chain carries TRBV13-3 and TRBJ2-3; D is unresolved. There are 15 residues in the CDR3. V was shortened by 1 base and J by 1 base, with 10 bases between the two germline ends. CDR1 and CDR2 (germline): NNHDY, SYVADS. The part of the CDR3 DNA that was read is TGTGCCAGCAGTGATTTGGTCGCGGGTGCAGAA. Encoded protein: CASSDLVAGAE. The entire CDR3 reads CASSDLVAGAETLYF.

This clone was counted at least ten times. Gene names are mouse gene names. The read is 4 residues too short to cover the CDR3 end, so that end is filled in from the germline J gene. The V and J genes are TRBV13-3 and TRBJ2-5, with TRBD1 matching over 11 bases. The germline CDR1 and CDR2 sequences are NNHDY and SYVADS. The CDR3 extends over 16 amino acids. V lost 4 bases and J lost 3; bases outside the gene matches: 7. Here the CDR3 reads CASSPGTGGGQDTQYF. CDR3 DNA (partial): TGTGCCAGCAGTCCCGGGACAGGGGGAGGGCAAGAC. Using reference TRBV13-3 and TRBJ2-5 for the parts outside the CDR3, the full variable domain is EAAVTQSPRSKVAVTGGKVTLSCHQTNNHDYMYWYRQDTGHGLRLIHYSYVADSTEKGDIPDGYKASRPSQENFSLILELASLSQTAVYFCASSPGTGGGQDTQYFGPGTRLLVL.

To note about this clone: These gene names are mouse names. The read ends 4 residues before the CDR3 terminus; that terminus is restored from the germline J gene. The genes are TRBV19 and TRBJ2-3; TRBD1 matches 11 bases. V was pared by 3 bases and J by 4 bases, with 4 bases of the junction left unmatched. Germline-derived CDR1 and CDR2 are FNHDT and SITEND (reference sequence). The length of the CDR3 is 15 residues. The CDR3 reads CASSRGQGAPETLYF. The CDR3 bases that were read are TGTGCCAGCAGTAGAGGACAGGGGGCCCCAGAA.

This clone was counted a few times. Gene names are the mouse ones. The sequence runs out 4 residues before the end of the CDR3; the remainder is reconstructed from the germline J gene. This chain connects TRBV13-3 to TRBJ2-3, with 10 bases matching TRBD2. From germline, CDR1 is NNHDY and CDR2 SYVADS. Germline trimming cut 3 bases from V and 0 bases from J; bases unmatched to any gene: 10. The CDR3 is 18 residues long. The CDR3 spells CASSGRNWGGFSAETLYF. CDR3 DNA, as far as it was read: TGTGCCAGCAGTGGCAGAAACTGGGGGGGGTTTAGTGCAGAA.

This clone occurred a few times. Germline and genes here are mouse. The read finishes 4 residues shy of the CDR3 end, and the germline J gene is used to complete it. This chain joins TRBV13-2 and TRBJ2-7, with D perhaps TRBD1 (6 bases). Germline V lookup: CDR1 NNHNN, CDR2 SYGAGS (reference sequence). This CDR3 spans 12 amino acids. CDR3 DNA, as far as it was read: TGTGCCAGCGGGAAGGACAGTTAT. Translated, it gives CASGKDSY. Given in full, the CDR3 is CASGKDSYEQYF.

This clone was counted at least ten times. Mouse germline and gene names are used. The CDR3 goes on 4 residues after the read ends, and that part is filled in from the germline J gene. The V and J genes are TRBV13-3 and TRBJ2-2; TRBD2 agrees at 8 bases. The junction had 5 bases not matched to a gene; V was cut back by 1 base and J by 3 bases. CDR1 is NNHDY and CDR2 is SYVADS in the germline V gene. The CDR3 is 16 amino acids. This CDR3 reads CASSDRGGADTGQLYF. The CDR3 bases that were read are TGTGCCAGCAGTGATAGGGGGGGCGCGGACACCGGG.

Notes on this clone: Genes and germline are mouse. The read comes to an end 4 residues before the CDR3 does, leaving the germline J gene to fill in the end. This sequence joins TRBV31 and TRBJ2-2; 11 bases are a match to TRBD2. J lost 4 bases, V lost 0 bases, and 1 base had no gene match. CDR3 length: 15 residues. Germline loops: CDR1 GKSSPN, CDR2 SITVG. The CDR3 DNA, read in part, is TGTGCCTGGAGTCTAGGGACTGGGGGCACCGGG. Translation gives CAWSLGTGGTG. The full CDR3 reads CAWSLGTGGTGQLYF.

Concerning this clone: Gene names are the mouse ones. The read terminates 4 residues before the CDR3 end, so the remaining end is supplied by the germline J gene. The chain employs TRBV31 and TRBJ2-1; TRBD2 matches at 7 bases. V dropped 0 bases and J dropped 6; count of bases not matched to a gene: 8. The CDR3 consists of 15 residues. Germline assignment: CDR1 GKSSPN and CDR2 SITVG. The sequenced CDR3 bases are TGTGCCTGGAGTCTAGTGGGGGGAGAGGGTGCT. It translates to CAWSLVGGEGA. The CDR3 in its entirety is CAWSLVGGEGAEQFF. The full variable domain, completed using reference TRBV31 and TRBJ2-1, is AQTIHQWPVAEIKAVGSPLSLGCTIKGKSSPNLYWYWQATGGTLQQLFYSITVGQVESVVQLNLSASRPKDDQFILSTEKLLLSHSGFYLCAWSLVGGEGAEQFFGPGTRLTVL.

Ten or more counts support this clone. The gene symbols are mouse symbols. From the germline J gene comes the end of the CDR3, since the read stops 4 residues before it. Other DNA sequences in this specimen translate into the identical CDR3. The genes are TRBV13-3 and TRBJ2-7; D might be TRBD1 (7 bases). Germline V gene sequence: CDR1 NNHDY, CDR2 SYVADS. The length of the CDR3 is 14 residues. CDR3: CASSDRQGGYEQYF. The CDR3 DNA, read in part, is TGTGCCAGCAGTGATCGGCAGGGGGGATAT.

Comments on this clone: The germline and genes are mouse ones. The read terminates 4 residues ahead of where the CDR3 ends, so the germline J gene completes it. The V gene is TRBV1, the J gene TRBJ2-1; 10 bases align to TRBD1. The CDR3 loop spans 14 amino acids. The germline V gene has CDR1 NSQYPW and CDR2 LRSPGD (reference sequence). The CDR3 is CTCSGPGQGAEQFF. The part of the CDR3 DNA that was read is TGCACCTGCAGTGGACCGGGACAGGGGGCT.

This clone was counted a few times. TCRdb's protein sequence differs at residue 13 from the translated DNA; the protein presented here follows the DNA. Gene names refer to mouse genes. CDR3 bases read: TGTGCCAGCAGTATGGGACAGGGGGTTTCTGGAAATACG. Residues: CASSMGQGVSGNT. The whole CDR3 protein reads CASSMGQGVSGNTLYF. V usage is TRBV19 and J usage is TRBJ1-3; 11 bases map to TRBD1. The sequence runs out 3 residues before the end of the CDR3; the remainder is reconstructed from the germline J gene. Germline V gene sequence: CDR1 FNHDT, CDR2 SITEND (reference sequence). The CDR3 loop spans 16 amino acids. Trimming removed 2 bases from V and 0 bases from J; junction bases left unmatched: 1.

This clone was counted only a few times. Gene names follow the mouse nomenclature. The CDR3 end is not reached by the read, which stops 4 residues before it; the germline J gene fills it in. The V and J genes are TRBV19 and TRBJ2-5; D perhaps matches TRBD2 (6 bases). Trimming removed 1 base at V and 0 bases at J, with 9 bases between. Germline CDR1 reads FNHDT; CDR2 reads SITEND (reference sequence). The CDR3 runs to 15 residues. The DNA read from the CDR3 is TGTGCCAGCAGTATACACTGGGAGAACCAAGAC. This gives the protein CASSIHWENQD. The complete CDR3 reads CASSIHWENQDTQYF.